This TCR beta chain was found in a study of blood T cell repertoires in COVID-19. Study at large: In each case, the material was cDNA or gDNA derived from T cells, B-cell-depleted T cells, or PBMCs.

Enrollees, about 18 to 100 years old, lived in 20 to 25 US areas. The study assigned cohorts using participant-reported clinical history. Data came from immunoSEQ multiplex PCR; TCRdb stores just in-frame clones and leaves some out. The table lists 300,000 to 500,000 clones, 88% of them singletons. The junction had 9 bases not matched to a gene; V was cut back by 0 bases and J by 8 bases. Per the germline V gene, CDR1 is SGDLS and CDR2 is YYNGEE. This CDR3 region has 17 residues. This sequence originates from a woman in her twenties or thirties with acute COVID-19. Sequencing input: PBMCs or T cells enriched from blood (not recorded which). The chain carries TRBV9 and TRBJ2-3, with 13 positions matching TRBD2. CDR3 protein: CASSVDGTSGGAGTQYF. CDR3 bases: TGTGCCAGCAGCGTAGATGGTACTAGCGGGGGGGCGGGTACGCAGTATTTT.